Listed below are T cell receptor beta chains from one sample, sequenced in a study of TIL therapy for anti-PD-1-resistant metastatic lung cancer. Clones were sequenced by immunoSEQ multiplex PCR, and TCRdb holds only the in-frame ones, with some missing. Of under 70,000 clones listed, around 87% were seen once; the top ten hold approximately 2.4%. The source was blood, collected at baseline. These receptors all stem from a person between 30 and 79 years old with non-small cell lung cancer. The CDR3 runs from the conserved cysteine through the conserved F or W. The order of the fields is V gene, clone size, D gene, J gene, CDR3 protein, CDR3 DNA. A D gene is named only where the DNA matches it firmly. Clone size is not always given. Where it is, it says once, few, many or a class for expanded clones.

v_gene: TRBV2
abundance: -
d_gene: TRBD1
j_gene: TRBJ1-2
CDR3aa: CASTTDRSRGYTF
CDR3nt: TGTGCCAGCACTACGGACAGGAGTAGGGGCTACACCTTC

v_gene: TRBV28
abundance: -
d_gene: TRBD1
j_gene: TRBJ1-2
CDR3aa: CASSQAGGGGYTF
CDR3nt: TGTGCCAGCAGTCAGGCAGGGGGCGGAGGCTACACCTTC

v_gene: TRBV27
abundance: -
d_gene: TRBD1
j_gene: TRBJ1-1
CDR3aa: CASSTPDRANTEAFF
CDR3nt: TGTGCCAGCAGTACCCCGGACAGGGCGAACACTGAAGCTTTCTTT

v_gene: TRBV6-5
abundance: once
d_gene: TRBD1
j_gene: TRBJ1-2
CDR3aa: CASSLEGGRPYGYTF
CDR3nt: TGTGCCAGCAGCCTCGAAGGGGGCAGACCCTATGGCTACACCTTC

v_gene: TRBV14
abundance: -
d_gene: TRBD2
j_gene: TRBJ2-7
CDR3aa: CASSQGTGGGPWAEQYF
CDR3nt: TGTGCCAGCAGCCAAGGTACGGGCGGGGGACCTTGGGCCGAGCAGTACTTC

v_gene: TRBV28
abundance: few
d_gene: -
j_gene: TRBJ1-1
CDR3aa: CASSPPGEAFF
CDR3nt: TGTGCCAGCAGTCCCCCGGGAGAAGCTTTCTTT

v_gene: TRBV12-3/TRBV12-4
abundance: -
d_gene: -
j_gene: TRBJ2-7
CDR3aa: CASSRWPYEQYF
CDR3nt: TGTGCCAGCAGCCGGTGGCCCTACGAGCAGTACTTC

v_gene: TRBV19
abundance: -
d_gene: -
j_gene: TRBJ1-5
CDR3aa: CASSTTGYSNQPQHF
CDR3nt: TGTGCCAGTAGTACGACAGGTTATAGCAATCAGCCCCAGCATTTT

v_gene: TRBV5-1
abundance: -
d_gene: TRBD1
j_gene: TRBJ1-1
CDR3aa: CASSLNQGATEAFF
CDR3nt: TGCGCCAGCAGCTTGAATCAGGGGGCAACTGAAGCTTTCTTT

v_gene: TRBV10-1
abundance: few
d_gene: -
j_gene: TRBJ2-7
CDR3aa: CASSESMGQSFNEQYF
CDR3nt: TGCGCCAGCAGTGAGTCGATGGGACAATCTTTTAACGAGCAGTACTTC

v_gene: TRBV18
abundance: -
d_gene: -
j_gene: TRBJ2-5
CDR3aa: CASSPRGETQYF
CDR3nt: TGTGCCAGCTCACCACGGGGCGAGACCCAGTACTTC

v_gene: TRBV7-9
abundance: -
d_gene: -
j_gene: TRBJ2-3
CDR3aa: CASSPRGTLTDTQYF
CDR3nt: TGTGCCAGCAGCCCCCGCGGGACTCTCACAGATACGCAGTATTTT

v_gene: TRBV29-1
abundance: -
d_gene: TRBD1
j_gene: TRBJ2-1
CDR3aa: CSVENLDRVYDNEQFF
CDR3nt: TGCAGCGTTGAAAATTTGGACAGGGTTTACGACAATGAGCAGTTCTTC

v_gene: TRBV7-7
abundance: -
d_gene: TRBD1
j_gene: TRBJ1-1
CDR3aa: CASSLDRDTEAFF
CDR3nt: TGTGCCAGCAGCTTGGACAGGGACACTGAAGCTTTCTTT

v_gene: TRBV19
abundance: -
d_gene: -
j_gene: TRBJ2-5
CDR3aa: CASSKESAYQETQYF
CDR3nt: TGTGCCAGTAGTAAGGAGAGCGCGTACCAAGAGACCCAGTACTTC

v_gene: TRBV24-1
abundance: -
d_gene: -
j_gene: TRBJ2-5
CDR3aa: CATSDGGQETQYF
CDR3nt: TGTGCCACCAGTGATGGGGGCCAAGAGACCCAGTACTTC

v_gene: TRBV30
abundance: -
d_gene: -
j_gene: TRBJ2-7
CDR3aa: CAWGSYEQYF
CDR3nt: TGTGCCTGGGGGTCCTACGAGCAGTACTTC

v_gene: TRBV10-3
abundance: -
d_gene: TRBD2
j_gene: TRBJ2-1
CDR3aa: CAISDSGRASDEQFF
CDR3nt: TGTGCCATCAGTGACAGCGGGAGGGCTTCCGATGAGCAGTTCTTC

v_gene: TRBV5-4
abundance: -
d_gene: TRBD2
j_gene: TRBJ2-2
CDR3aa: CASSLEPLAGATGELFF
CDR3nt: TGTGCCAGCAGCTTGGAGCCACTAGCGGGAGCCACCGGGGAGCTGTTTTTT

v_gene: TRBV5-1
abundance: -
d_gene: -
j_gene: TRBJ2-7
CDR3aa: CASSFGTTLYEQYF
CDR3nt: TGCGCCAGCAGCTTTGGGACAACGCTTTACGAGCAGTACTTC

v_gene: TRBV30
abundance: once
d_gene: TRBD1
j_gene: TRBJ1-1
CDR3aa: CAWSPYLPTGRAFF
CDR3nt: TGTGCCTGGAGTCCTTACCTTCCGACAGGGCGAGCTTTCTTT

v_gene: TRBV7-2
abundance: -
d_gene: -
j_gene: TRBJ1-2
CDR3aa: CASSRYQQGKGSF
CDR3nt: TGTGCCAGCAGCCGATACCAGCAGGGGAAGGGCTCCTTC

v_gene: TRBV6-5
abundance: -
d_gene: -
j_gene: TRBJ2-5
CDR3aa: CASSYGPGRETQYF
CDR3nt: TGTGCCAGCAGTTACGGTCCAGGGAGGGAGACCCAGTACTTC

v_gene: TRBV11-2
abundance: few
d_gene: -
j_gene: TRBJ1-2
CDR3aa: CASSLDPAANYGYTF
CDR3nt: TGTGCCAGCAGCTTAGATCCGGCAGCTAACTATGGCTACACCTTC

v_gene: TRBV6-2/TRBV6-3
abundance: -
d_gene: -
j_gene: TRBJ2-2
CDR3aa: CASSRTGMTGELFF
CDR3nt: TGTGCCAGCAGCCGCACAGGGATGACCGGGGAGCTGTTTTTT

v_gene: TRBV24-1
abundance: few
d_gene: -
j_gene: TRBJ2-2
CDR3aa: CATSGGTPGRWNTGELFF
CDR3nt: TGTGCCACCAGTGGAGGCACCCCGGGACGGTGGAACACCGGGGAGCTGTTTTTT

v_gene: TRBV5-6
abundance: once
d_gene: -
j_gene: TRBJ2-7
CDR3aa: CASSLESLESYEQYF
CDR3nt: TGTGCCAGCAGCTTGGAGTCTCTAGAATCCTACGAGCAGTACTTC

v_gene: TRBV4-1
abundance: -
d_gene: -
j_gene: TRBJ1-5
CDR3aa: CASSQERTQYQPQHF
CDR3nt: TGCGCCAGCAGCCAAGAACGGACACAATATCAGCCCCAGCATTTT

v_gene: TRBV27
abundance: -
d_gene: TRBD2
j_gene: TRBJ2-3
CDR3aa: CASNVLTGGPPSSTDTQYF
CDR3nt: TGTGCCAGCAATGTATTGACGGGGGGGCCCCCATCTAGCACAGATACGCAGTATTTT

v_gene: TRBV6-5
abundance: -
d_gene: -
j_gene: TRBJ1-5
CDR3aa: CASRQADNQPQHF
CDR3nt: TGTGCCAGCAGGCAGGCCGATAATCAGCCCCAGCATTTT

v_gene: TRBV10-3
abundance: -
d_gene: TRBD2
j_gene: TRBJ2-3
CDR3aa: CAISELSSGSHDTQYF
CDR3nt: TGTGCCATCAGTGAATTGTCTAGCGGGTCCCACGATACGCAGTATTTT

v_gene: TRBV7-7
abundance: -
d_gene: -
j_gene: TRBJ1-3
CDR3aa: CASSLGSGGENTIYF
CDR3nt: TGTGCCAGCAGCTTAGGGTCTGGGGGCGAAAACACCATATATTTT

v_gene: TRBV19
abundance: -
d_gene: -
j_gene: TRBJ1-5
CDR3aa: CASSEWDGDSNQPQHF
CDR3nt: TGTGCCAGTAGTGAGTGGGACGGTGATAGCAATCAGCCCCAGCATTTT

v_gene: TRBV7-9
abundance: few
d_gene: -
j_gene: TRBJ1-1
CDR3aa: CASSLQQTEAFF
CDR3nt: TGTGCCAGCAGCTTACAACAGACTGAAGCTTTCTTT

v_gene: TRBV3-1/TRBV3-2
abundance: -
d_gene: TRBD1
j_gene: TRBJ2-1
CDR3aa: CASRDSQSNEQFF
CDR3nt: TGTGCCAGCCGGGACAGCCAGTCCAATGAGCAGTTCTTC

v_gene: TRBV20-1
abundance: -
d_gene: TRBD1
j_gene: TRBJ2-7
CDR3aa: CSVYRGYEQYF
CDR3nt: TGCAGCGTTTACAGGGGCTACGAGCAGTACTTC

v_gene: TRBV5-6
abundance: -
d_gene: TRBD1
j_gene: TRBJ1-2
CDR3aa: CASRGQYYGYTF
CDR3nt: TGTGCCAGCAGGGGACAGTACTATGGCTACACCTTC

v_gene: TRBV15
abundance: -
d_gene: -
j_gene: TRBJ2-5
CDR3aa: CATSEGGHRGETQYF
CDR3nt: TGTGCCACCAGCGAAGGGGGGCACAGGGGAGAGACCCAGTACTTC

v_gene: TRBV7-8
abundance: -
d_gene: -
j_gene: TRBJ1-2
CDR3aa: CASSSTTADYGYTF
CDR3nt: TGTGCCAGCAGCTCAACGACAGCTGACTATGGCTACACCTTC

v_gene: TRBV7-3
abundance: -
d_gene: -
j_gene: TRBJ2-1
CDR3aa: CASSLMAGTQNEQFF
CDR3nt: TGTGCCAGCAGCTTAATGGCGGGGACTCAGAATGAGCAGTTCTTC

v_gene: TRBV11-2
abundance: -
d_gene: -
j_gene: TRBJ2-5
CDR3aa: CASSLAGPLQETQYF
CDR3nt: TGTGCCAGCAGCTTAGCAGGCCCGCTTCAAGAGACCCAGTACTTC

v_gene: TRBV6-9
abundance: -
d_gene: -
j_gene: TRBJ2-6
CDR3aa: CASCYARGPSGANVLTF
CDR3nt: TGTGCCAGCTGTTATGCCCGGGGCCCCTCGGGGGCCAACGTCCTGACTTTC